This TCR beta chain derives from a study of blood T cell repertoires in COVID-19. Study as a whole: Researchers got acute and convalescent COVID-19 samples from the United States, Italy and Spain. The analysed material was cDNA or gDNA that came from T cells, B-cell-depleted T cells, or PBMCs.

The CDR3 runs to 15 residues. J gave up 4 bases and V 3 bases, and 5 bases lay outside the gene matches. CDR1 and CDR2 from the germline V gene are SGHVS and FNYEAQ. As originally analysed: Estimated nucleated cell counts came from reference gene primer amplification. Using immunoSEQ multiplex PCR, the repertoire was profiled, and TCRdb retains in-frame clones only, with some absent. From that table come the V and J calls and clone size; the DNA was used to work out D and trimming. Of 75,000 to 80,000 clones listed, 88% were seen once; the top ten hold roughly 9.1%. The V call is TRBV7-6, the J call TRBJ2-2; TRBD1 matches 7 bases. The receptor comes from a human donor in a cohort sampled during active COVID-19. The sample consisted of peripheral blood. The CDR3 loop is CASSLQDRSTGELFF. CDR3 DNA sequence: TGTGCCAGCAGCTTGCAGGACAGGTCCACCGGGGAGCTGTTTTTT. The entire variable domain, with the rest obtained from reference TRBV7-6 and TRBJ2-2, is as follows: GAGVSQSPRYKVTKRGQDVALRCDPISGHVSLYWYRQALGQGPEFLTYFNYEAQQDKSGLPNDRFSAERPEGSISTLTIQRTEQRDSAMYRCASSLQDRSTGELFFGEGSRLTVL.